This is a list of T cell receptor beta chains from one sample in a study of glioma-infiltrating T cells after dendritic cell vaccination. Sequencing was performed with immunoSEQ multiplex PCR; in TCRdb, only in-frame clones are kept and a portion is missing. The sample has about 100,000 clones, 75% to 85% seen once. The specimen comprised blood, sampled before dendritic cell vaccination. The receptors stem from a human donor with glioblastoma. The CDR3 runs from the conserved cysteine through the conserved F or W. The order of the fields is J gene, V gene, CDR3 protein.

>TRBJ1-5|TRBV15
CATSRGKTGYSNQPQHF
>TRBJ1-2|TRBV5-8
CASSFSGLDGYTF
>TRBJ1-3|TRBV6-6
CASSRPDVRAGNTIYF
>TRBJ2-1|TRBV6-4
CASSRLAGAYNEQFF
>TRBJ1-2|TRBV5-5
CASSLTGDYGYTF
>TRBJ2-1|TRBV11-2
CASSLDHSSDKISYNEQFF
>TRBJ2-1|TRBV7-3
CASSSLAGRHEQFF
>TRBJ1-2|TRBV7-2
CASSRGQGPYGYTF
>TRBJ1-3|TRBV27
CASSPSPSSGNTIYF
>TRBJ1-6|TRBV5-8
CASSSLQGAGSPLHF
>TRBJ2-5|TRBV5-1
CASSSLAANQETQYF
>TRBJ1-5|TRBV5-1
CASSLGGGNQPQHF
>TRBJ1-1|TRBV7-2
CASSSARYTEAFF
>TRBJ1-2|TRBV7-2
CASTGQGSDGYTF
>TRBJ2-3|TRBV11-2
CASSSLGDTQYF
>TRBJ1-1|TRBV28
CASRTGGFEAFF
>TRBJ1-1|TRBV18
CASSPRSGRIMNTEAFF